In this sample, the clone carrying this T cell receptor beta chain turned up a few times. The record originates from a study of shared clonotypes between healthy human individuals. The donor cohort consisted entirely of Caucasian adults residing in Nashville, Tennessee. This CDR3 spans 17 amino acids. The germline V gene encodes CDR1 SNHLY and CDR2 FYNNEI. Trimming shortened V by 3 bases and J by 6 bases, and 21 bases separated the two germline ends. When replicate PCRs were run on unsorted PBMC, they used 250 to 300 ng DNA, approximately 30,000 T cell genomes. In the original analysis: ImmunoSEQ only sent back junction sequences with no quality scores, so filtering was done differently. TCRdb's copy holds only in-frame clones and misses some; the assay was immunoSEQ multiplex PCR. The V and J calls and clone size come from that table; D and trimming were worked out from the DNA. Of about 530,000 clones in the sample, 60% to 80% were seen once.

This clonotype originated in a woman in her thirties or forties in good health. Some clones in this sample may be carry-over from other donors' samples. Sequencing input: PBMCs. V and J are TRBV2 and TRBJ2-4; possible D gene TRBD1, 5 bases. CDR3 region: CASSDKGAGRWVNIQYF. CDR3 DNA sequence: TGTGCCAGCAGTGATAAAGGGGCAGGTCGTTGGGTAAACATTCAGTACTTC.